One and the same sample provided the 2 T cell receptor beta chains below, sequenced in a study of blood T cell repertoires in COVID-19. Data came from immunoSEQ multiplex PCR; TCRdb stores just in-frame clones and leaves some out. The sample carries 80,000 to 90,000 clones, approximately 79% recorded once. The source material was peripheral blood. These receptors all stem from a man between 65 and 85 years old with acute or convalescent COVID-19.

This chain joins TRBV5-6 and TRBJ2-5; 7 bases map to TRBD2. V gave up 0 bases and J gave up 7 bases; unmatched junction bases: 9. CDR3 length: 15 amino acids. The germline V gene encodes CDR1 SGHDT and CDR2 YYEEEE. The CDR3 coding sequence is TGTGCCAGCAGCTTGGCCTCATGGGAGGGCGGGACCCAGTACTTC. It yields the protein CASSLASWEGGTQYF.

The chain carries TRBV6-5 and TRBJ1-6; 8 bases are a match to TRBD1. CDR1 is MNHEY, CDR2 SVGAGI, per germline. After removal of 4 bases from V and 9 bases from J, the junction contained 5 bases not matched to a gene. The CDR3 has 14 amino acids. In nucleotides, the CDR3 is TGTGCCAGCAGTTTGGGACAGGAATCTTCACCCCTCCACTTT. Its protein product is CASSLGQESSPLHF.